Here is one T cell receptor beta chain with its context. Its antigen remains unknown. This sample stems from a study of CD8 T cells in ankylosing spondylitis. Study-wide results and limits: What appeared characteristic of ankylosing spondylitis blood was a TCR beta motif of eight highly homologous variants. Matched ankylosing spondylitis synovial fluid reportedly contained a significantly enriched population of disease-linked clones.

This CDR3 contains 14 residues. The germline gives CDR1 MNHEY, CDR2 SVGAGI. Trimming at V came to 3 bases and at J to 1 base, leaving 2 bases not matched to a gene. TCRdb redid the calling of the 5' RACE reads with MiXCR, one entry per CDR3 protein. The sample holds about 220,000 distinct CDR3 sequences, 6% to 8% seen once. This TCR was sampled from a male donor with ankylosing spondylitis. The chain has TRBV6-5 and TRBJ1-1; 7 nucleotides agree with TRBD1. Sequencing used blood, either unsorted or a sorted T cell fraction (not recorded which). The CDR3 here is CASSYHRGNTEAFF. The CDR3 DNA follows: TGTGCCAGCAGTTATCACAGGGGGAACACTGAAGCTTTCTTT.